The 20 T cell receptor beta chains below were found in one sample sequenced in a study of cytomegalovirus exposure and HLA in healthy donors. The PCR made use of 60 Vbeta and 13 Jbeta primers. Sequencing used immunoSEQ multiplex PCR; TCRdb keeps in-frame clones, though not all of them. This table has 150,000 to 200,000 clones, 70% to 85% appearing once. The sequenced material came from PBMCs. Receptors were obtained from a boy younger than 10 in good health and CMV-seronegative.

The chain is built from TRBV5-1 and TRBJ1-1, with a weak D call TRBD1 (5 bases). There are 17 residues in the CDR3. From germline, CDR1 is SGHRS and CDR2 YFSETQ. V lost 0 bases to trimming and J lost 4 bases, with 19 bases between them. As DNA, the CDR3 is TGCGCCAGCAGCTTGGCGGGGGACCCCTCAATATCCACTGAAGCTTTCTTT. Translating it yields CASSLAGDPSISTEAFF.

J is TRBJ2-1 and V is TRBV7-6; 9 bases agree with TRBD2. The V segment lost 2 bases and the J segment 4 bases; nucleotides outside the gene matches: 6. The CDR3 is 16 amino acids. Germline values: CDR1 SGHVS, CDR2 FNYEAQ. CDR3 protein: CASSLLSGGRYNEQFF. The CDR3 DNA sequence: TGTGCCAGCAGCTTACTCAGCGGGGGGCGGTACAATGAGCAGTTCTTC.

V gene TRBV6-5 combines with J gene TRBJ2-7, with D hard to call. With 0 bases removed from V and 0 bases from J, the gap between germline ends came to 12 bases. Germline V gene lookup returns CDR1 MNHEY and CDR2 SVGAGI. The CDR3 is 16 residues long. This chain's CDR3 is CASSYSPIPSSYEQYF. CDR3 sequence (DNA): TGTGCCAGCAGTTACTCTCCGATTCCTAGCTCCTACGAGCAGTACTTC.

V gene TRBV20-1 combines with J gene TRBJ2-7; D possibly corresponds to TRBD2 (5 bases). The CDR3 runs 11 residues. In germline, CDR1 is DFQATT, CDR2 SNEGSKA (reference sequence). V dropped 4 bases and J dropped 7 bases, with 11 bases sitting between them. CDR3 sequence (DNA): TGCAGTGCTATGGTGCCGGGGGAGCAGTACTTC. It yields the protein CSAMVPGEQYF.

This clone occurred a few times. V and J are TRBV7-9 and TRBJ1-3; the D is unclear. The germline CDR1 and CDR2 sequences are SEHNR and FQNEAQ (reference sequence). The CDR3 is 13 amino acids. V gave up 2 bases and J gave up 1 base, with 3 bases separating them. Here the CDR3 DNA reads TGTGCCAGCAGCTTACGTTCTGGAAACACCATATATTTT. It encodes CASSLRSGNTIYF.

The chain links TRBV4-2 to TRBJ2-4; 16 positions match TRBD2. The V segment lost 0 bases and the J segment 7 bases; nucleotides outside the gene matches: 9. Germline V gene data show CDR1 as LGHNA and CDR2 as YNFKEQ. There are 19 residues in the CDR3. The CDR3 region is CASSQEGAKGLAGGNIQYF. In nucleotides, the CDR3 is TGTGCCAGCAGCCAAGAGGGGGCGAAGGGACTAGCGGGGGGGAACATTCAGTACTTC.

This sequence joins TRBV19 and TRBJ1-5, with 11 bases aligning to TRBD1. Trimming at V came to 2 bases and at J to 4 bases, leaving 4 bases not matched to a gene. CDR1 is LNHDA, CDR2 SQIVND, per germline (reference sequence). This CDR3 contains 16 residues. The CDR3 DNA reads as TGTGCCAGTAGTATATTTGGGACAGGGGGTAATCAGCCCCAGCATTTT. Translated, it gives CASSIFGTGGNQPQHF. The whole variable domain, remainder taken from reference TRBV19 and TRBJ1-5, is DGGITQSPKYLFRKEGQNVTLSCEQNLNHDAMYWYRQDPGQGLRLIYYSQIVNDFQKGDIAEGYSVSREKKESFPLTVTSAQKNPTAFYLCASSIFGTGGNQPQHFGDGTRLSIL.

A note on this clone: Other DNA sequences in this specimen translate into the identical CDR3. The CDR3 DNA is TGCGCCAGCAGCTTCCGACAGGGCTCGTACGAGCAGTACTTC. Residues: CASSFRQGSYEQYF. The chain uses TRBV5-1 and TRBJ2-7; 7 bases line up with TRBD1. The CDR3 is made up of 14 amino acids. The germline V gene has CDR1 SGHRS and CDR2 YFSETQ. V lost 2 bases, J lost 4 bases, and 6 bases stayed unmatched.

In its sample, this clone was seen a few times. This chain joins TRBV19 and TRBJ1-2; 10 bases match TRBD1. With 4 bases clipped from V and 8 bases from J, the junction kept 10 bases outside the gene matches. Germline values: CDR1 LNHDA, CDR2 SQIVND (reference sequence). The CDR3 loop spans 15 amino acids. The CDR3 sequence is CASSRTGTGARGYTF. In DNA, the CDR3 is TGTGCCAGTAGTAGGACCGGGACAGGGGCTAGAGGCTACACCTTC.

This clone has a single count. V is TRBV13 and J is TRBJ2-7; 11 nucleotides line up with TRBD2. The CDR3 consists of 17 residues. V lost 5 bases and J lost 2; bases outside the gene matches: 11. CDR1 and CDR2 from the germline V gene are PRHDT and FYEKMQ (reference sequence). CDR3: CASSPSAGTSGPYEQYF. CDR3 nucleotides: TGTGCCAGCAGCCCCTCCGCCGGGACTAGCGGCCCCTACGAGCAGTACTTC.

The chain couples TRBV19 to TRBJ1-5; no clear D. The V end lost 8 bases, the J end lost 0 bases, and 14 bases lay between the germline ends. The germline V gene has CDR1 LNHDA and CDR2 SQIVND (reference sequence). The CDR3 is made up of 15 amino acids. The CDR3 is CASSGALYSNQPQHF. CDR3 DNA sequence: TGTGCCAGTTCCGGAGCCCTTTATAGCAATCAGCCCCAGCATTTT.

This CDR3 is CASSPRDTLDAEAFF. DNA of the CDR3: TGTGCCAGCTCCCCCAGGGACACCCTGGACGCTGAAGCTTTCTTT. The V gene is TRBV18, the J gene TRBJ1-1, with a tentative D call TRBD1 (6 bases). From germline, CDR1 is KGHSH and CDR2 LQKENI. The CDR3 is 15 amino acids. V was pared by 6 bases and J by 6 bases, with 20 bases between.

This clone was found a few times. The V gene is TRBV10-2, the J gene TRBJ1-5; D ambiguous. Germline V lookup: CDR1 WSHSY, CDR2 SAAADI. The V and J ends lost 2 bases and 2 bases respectively, with 10 bases between them. CDR3 size: 15 residues. The CDR3 loop reads CASSEPGGGNQPQHF. For the CDR3, the DNA is TGCGCCAGCAGTGAGCCGGGTGGAGGCAATCAGCCCCAGCATTTT.

The V call is TRBV2, the J call TRBJ2-1, with TRBD1 matching 10 bases. The CDR3 runs 13 residues. Germline trimming cut 11 bases from V and 7 bases from J; bases unmatched to any gene: 8. CDR1 is SNHLY and CDR2 is FYNNEI in the germline V gene. CDR3 residues: CALRQGARNEQFF. DNA of the CDR3: TGTGCCCTCCGACAGGGGGCGCGTAATGAGCAGTTCTTC.

This clone has just one count. This chain uses TRBV4-3 with TRBJ1-5; 7 positions match TRBD1. CDR3 length: 13 amino acids. Germline trimming cut 3 bases from V and 9 bases from J; bases unmatched to any gene: 5. CDR1 is LGHNA, CDR2 YSLEER, per germline. As DNA, the CDR3 is TGCGCCAGCAGCCAGGCACAGGGGTCGCCCCAGCATTTT. Its protein is CASSQAQGSPQHF.

The chain uses TRBV7-9 and TRBJ2-5, with TRBD2 matching 8 bases. In germline, CDR1 is SEHNR, CDR2 FQNEAQ (reference sequence). The CDR3 consists of 18 residues. The trim removed 1 base at V and 2 bases at J, leaving 12 bases unmatched. CDR3 DNA: TGTGCCAGCAGCTTAGGCCGGGGGGGTCGACGGGAACAAGAGACCCAGTACTTC. Its protein is CASSLGRGGRREQETQYF.

The gene calls are TRBV7-3 and TRBJ2-2; D ambiguous. Germline assignment: CDR1 SGHTA and CDR2 FQGTGA. CDR3 length: 13 residues. V was clipped by 4 bases and J by 8 bases, with 11 bases between them. The CDR3 region is CASSSRLGGELFF. In DNA form, the CDR3 reads TGTGCCAGCAGCTCCCGACTGGGTGGGGAGCTGTTTTTT.

This sequence joins TRBV7-2 and TRBJ2-1; D perhaps matches TRBD1 (5 bases). Germline assignment: CDR1 SGHTA and CDR2 FQGNSA. This CDR3 is built from 13 residues. The V end was cut by 5 bases, the J end by 5 bases, with 10 bases between. The DNA for the CDR3 is TGTGCCAGCAGCGTTCCACAGGACAATGAGCAGTTCTTC. Translating it yields CASSVPQDNEQFF.

CDR3 region: CASSFGQVETQYF. The DNA of the CDR3 is TGTGCCAGCAGCTTTGGACAGGTGGAGACCCAGTACTTC. This chain links TRBV7-2 with TRBJ2-5; 7 bases align to TRBD1. Germline CDR1 reads SGHTA; CDR2 reads FQGNSA. CDR3 length equals 13 residues. Unmatched junction bases numbered 3, after V lost 3 bases and J lost 5 bases.

The table lists this clone with a few counts. The rearrangement links TRBV9 to TRBJ2-5; possible D gene TRBD1, 5 bases. CDR3 length: 16 amino acids. Trimming took off 4 bases at V and 1 base at J, with 17 bases between the two ends. Germline CDR1 SGDLS, CDR2 YYNGEE. The chain's CDR3 is CASSPHEGAGQETQYF. The CDR3 nucleotides read TGTGCCAGCAGCCCTCACGAAGGGGCAGGCCAAGAGACCCAGTACTTC.